What follows are 29 T cell receptor beta chains derived from one specimen sequenced in a study of cytomegalovirus exposure and HLA in healthy donors. The PCR ran on 60 Vbeta and 13 Jbeta primers. Clones were sequenced by immunoSEQ multiplex PCR, and TCRdb holds only the in-frame ones, with some missing. The data show over 85,000 clones, with about 80% seen just once and around 2.9% held by the top ten. Sequencing input: PBMCs. Receptors originate from a woman aged 55 to 70 in good health and CMV-seropositive.

The CDR3 DNA reads as TGTGCCAGCAGCTTGAGGGGTCGACAGGGTGGGGCAGATACGCAGTATTTT. Protein product: CASSLRGRQGGADTQYF. The rearrangement joins TRBV7-9 to TRBJ2-3; the match to TRBD1 covers 7 bases. Germline V gene sequence: CDR1 SEHNR, CDR2 FQNEAQ (reference sequence). This CDR3 comprises 17 residues. J lost 4 bases, V lost 3 bases, and 13 bases had no gene match.

This chain connects TRBV5-8 to TRBJ1-5, with D maybe TRBD1 (6 bases). The CDR3 is 14 residues long. V was pared by 4 bases and J by 4 bases, with 12 bases between. Germline V gene lookup returns CDR1 SGHTS and CDR2 YDEGEE. CDR3 protein: CASSHGTPNQPQHF. CDR3 DNA sequence: TGTGCCAGCAGCCATGGGACACCTAATCAGCCCCAGCATTTT.

For this clone: Other DNA variants within this sample encode the same CDR3. This chain joins TRBV28 and TRBJ2-3, with D perhaps matching TRBD2 (6 bases). The CDR3 spans 16 residues. V was shortened by 5 bases and J by 2 bases, with 17 bases between the two germline ends. CDR1 is MDHEN, CDR2 SYDVKM, per germline. The CDR3 nucleotides are TGTGCCAGCAGTCGAAACCATCGGGACTTCACAGATACGCAGTATTTT. This translates into CASSRNHRDFTDTQYF.

J is TRBJ2-7 and V is TRBV27, with 8 positions matching TRBD1. V dropped 6 bases and J dropped 3; count of bases not matched to a gene: 7. Germline V gene lookup returns CDR1 MNHEY and CDR2 SMNVEV (reference sequence). The CDR3 length is 14 residues. For the CDR3, the DNA is TGTGCCAGCAGCCTACTAACAGGGGGCTACGAGCAGTACTTC. Translating it yields CASSLLTGGYEQYF.

In this sample, this clone turned up once. V gene TRBV27 combines with J gene TRBJ1-1; TRBD1 matches 7 bases. Trimming at V came to 3 bases and at J to 6 bases, leaving 7 bases not matched to a gene. There are 14 residues in the CDR3. From germline, CDR1 is MNHEY and CDR2 SMNVEV (reference sequence). The CDR3 nucleotides are TGTGCCAGCAGTTTGTTGACAGGGAGCGCTGAAGCTTTCTTT. This gives the protein CASSLLTGSAEAFF.

V usage is TRBV6-6 and J usage is TRBJ2-1; 7 nucleotides match TRBD2. Germline CDR1 reads MNHNY; CDR2 reads SVGAGI (reference sequence). This CDR3 is 15 amino acids long. The trim removed 4 bases at V and 7 bases at J, leaving 10 bases unmatched. The CDR3 is CASSFLWGGRNEQFF. The CDR3 region has the DNA TGTGCCAGCAGTTTCCTCTGGGGGGGGAGAAATGAGCAGTTCTTC.

This chain links TRBV29-1 with TRBJ2-5, with a possible D match to TRBD2 (6 bases). Per the germline V gene, CDR1 is SQVTM and CDR2 is ANQGSEA. With 5 bases removed from V and 11 bases from J, the gap between germline ends came to 18 bases. The CDR3 has 12 residues. This chain's CDR3 is CSVRPAGPEQYF. CDR3 in DNA: TGCAGCGTTCGACCCGCGGGACCGGAGCAGTACTTC.

The chain recombines TRBV21-1 with TRBJ1-2; the DNA was not compared with TRBD1, the D call given in the table. TRBV21-1 is a listed pseudogene. CDR3 length: 15 residues. This CDR3 is CASSKAETGRAGYTF. The CDR3 coding sequence is TGTGCCAGCAGCAAAGCCGAAACAGGGAGAGCTGGCTACACCTTC.

This CDR3 reads CAWSVLSYGYTF. The CDR3 coding sequence is TGTGCCTGGAGTGTCTTGTCTTATGGCTACACCTTC. This chain uses TRBV30 with TRBJ1-2; unclear D gene. V was pared by 0 bases and J by 5 bases, with 7 bases between. Germline V CDR1 and CDR2: GTSNPN, SVGIG (reference sequence). The CDR3 has 12 amino acids.

In its sample, this clone was seen once. The rearrangement joins TRBV5-1 to TRBJ1-2; D gene ambiguous. Germline V lookup: CDR1 SGHRS, CDR2 YFSETQ. The V end was cut by 10 bases, the J end by 8 bases, with 6 bases between. The CDR3 runs to 8 residues. CDR3: CASLGYTF. The CDR3 DNA sequence: TGCGCCTCCCTAGGCTACACCTTC.

The chain joins TRBV30 to TRBJ1-1; D possibly corresponds to TRBD1 (5 bases). V gave up 6 bases and J gave up 0 bases, with 14 bases separating them. Germline CDR1 reads GTSNPN; CDR2 reads SVGIG (reference sequence). This CDR3 contains 14 residues. This chain's CDR3 is CACPRGSLNTEAFF. The CDR3 nucleotides read TGTGCCTGCCCACGGGGGAGTCTGAACACTGAAGCTTTCTTT.

Comments on this clone: One end of the junction is discordant with germline, which a read error may explain. Other DNA sequences in this sample translate to the same CDR3. The gene calls are TRBV6-1 and TRBJ2-7; D is possibly TRBD1 (6 bases). This CDR3 has 12 residues. Germline CDR1 reads MNHNS; CDR2 reads SASEGT. As DNA, the CDR3 is TGCGCCAGCAGACAGGTCAGCGACGAGCAGTACTTC. Translated, it gives CASRQVSDEQYF.

The V and J genes are TRBV5-5 and TRBJ2-1; D call uncertain. Germline-derived CDR1 and CDR2 are SGHKS and YYEKEE (reference sequence). Trimming cost V 5 bases and J 2 bases, with 11 bases left between them. The CDR3 has 14 amino acids. CDR3 region: CASSPYGTYNEQFF. The CDR3 nucleotides are TGTGCCAGCAGTCCGTATGGCACCTACAATGAGCAGTTCTTC.

The J gene is TRBJ1-1, the V gene TRBV12-5, with D perhaps matching TRBD1 (5 bases). The V gene lost 4 bases and the J gene lost 10 bases, with 10 bases spanning the gap. CDR3 length equals 11 residues. CDR1 is LGHNT and CDR2 is FRNRAP in the germline V gene. The CDR3 nucleotides are TGTGCTAGTGGTTCCGGAGGGGCAGCTTTCTTT. This gives the protein CASGSGGAAFF.

This clone has more than one count but fewer than ten. V gene TRBV4-1 combines with J gene TRBJ2-1; D gene ambiguous. The CDR3 runs to 12 residues. V was shortened by 0 bases and J by 8 bases, with 5 bases between the two germline ends. CDR1 and CDR2 (germline): MGHRA, YSYEKL. The CDR3 here is CASSQDFYEQFF. The CDR3 DNA reads TGCGCCAGCAGCCAAGATTTCTATGAGCAGTTCTTC.

V usage is TRBV6-5 and J usage is TRBJ1-2; 8 bases match TRBD1. Germline loops: CDR1 MNHEY, CDR2 SVGAGI. Trimming removed 6 bases from V and 6 bases from J; junction bases left unmatched: 6. The CDR3 runs to 13 residues. CDR3 sequence: CASSAPGGNGYTF. DNA of the CDR3: TGTGCCAGCAGCGCTCCAGGGGGCAATGGCTACACCTTC.

With respect to this clone: This specimen includes other DNA sequences encoding the same CDR3. V is TRBV4-2 and J is TRBJ2-3, with a tentative D call TRBD2 (6 bases). V gave up 1 base and J gave up 0 bases, with 8 bases separating them. The CDR3 is 15 amino acids. Germline-derived CDR1 and CDR2 are LGHNA and YNFKEQ. CDR3 sequence: CASSQGGTSTDTQYF. The CDR3 DNA follows: TGTGCCAGCAGCCAAGGGGGGACTAGCACAGATACGCAGTATTTT.

This clone was counted between two and nine times. The chain links TRBV9 to TRBJ2-7; 8 bases are shared with TRBD2. The CDR3 covers 16 residues. Germline V gene sequence: CDR1 SGDLS, CDR2 YYNGEE. The trim removed 4 bases at V and 0 bases at J, leaving 9 bases unmatched. The chain's CDR3 is CASSPYLAGSSYEQYF. CDR3 DNA: TGTGCCAGCAGCCCCTACCTAGCGGGCTCCTCCTACGAGCAGTACTTC.

J is TRBJ1-2 and V is TRBV14; no clear D. V lost 1 base and J lost 6, with 9 bases in between. Germline loops: CDR1 SGHDN, CDR2 FVKESK. This CDR3 comprises 13 residues. CDR3 protein: CASSQGAANGYTF. The DNA for the CDR3 is TGTGCCAGCAGCCAAGGAGCGGCGAATGGCTACACCTTC.

The chain employs TRBV10-1 and TRBJ2-1; 9 bases are a match to TRBD2. V was pared by 8 bases and J by 5 bases, with 4 bases of the junction left unmatched. This CDR3 has 13 amino acids. Germline V gene lookup returns CDR1 WNHNN and CDR2 SYGVQD (reference sequence). The CDR3 sequence: CASRAGGNNEQFF. Here the CDR3 DNA reads TGCGCCAGCCGAGCGGGAGGTAACAATGAGCAGTTCTTC.

The chain combines TRBV5-1 with TRBJ2-5; 11 bases fit TRBD1. The J call may not be correct, given that the DNA end is closer to TRBJ2-7. Germline V CDR1 and CDR2: SGHRS, YFSETQ. The CDR3 is 15 amino acids. This CDR3 reads CASARGTGGAYEQYF. Written as DNA, the CDR3 is TGCGCCAGCGCCCGCGGGACAGGGGGTGCTTACGAGCAGTACTTC.

The J gene is TRBJ2-7, the V gene TRBV5-1; 8 bases agree with TRBD2. The CDR3 sequence is 14 residues long. CDR1 is SGHRS, CDR2 YFSETQ, per germline. V lost 1 base and J lost 4; bases outside the gene matches: 4. In DNA form, the CDR3 reads TGCGCCAGCAGCTTGAGCGGGGGCGCTTACGAGCAGTACTTC. It specifies CASSLSGGAYEQYF.

This chain connects TRBV5-1 to TRBJ1-1; 9 nucleotides match TRBD1. The CDR3 covers 13 residues. Per the germline V gene, CDR1 is SGHRS and CDR2 is YFSETQ. The ends lost 3 bases at V and 11 bases at J; junction bases unmatched: 8. CDR3 DNA sequence: TGCGCCAGCAGCTCAGTACAGGGGGCGCGGGCTTTCTTT. Translating gives CASSSVQGARAFF.

V is TRBV29-1 and J is TRBJ1-2, with D hard to call. The germline V gene has CDR1 SQVTM and CDR2 ANQGSEA. The CDR3 contains 12 residues. The V gene lost 7 bases and the J gene lost 5 bases, with 14 bases spanning the gap. CDR3 region: CSASQRGYGYTF. CDR3 DNA sequence: TGCAGCGCCTCACAGCGGGGATATGGCTACACCTTC.

The chain combines TRBV2 with TRBJ1-5, with unresolved D. Germline V CDR1 and CDR2: SNHLY, FYNNEI. The CDR3 is made up of 13 amino acids. Trimming removed 0 bases at V and 9 bases at J, with 9 bases between. The CDR3 reads CASSEATSPPQHF. Written as DNA, the CDR3 is TGTGCCAGCAGTGAAGCAACAAGTCCGCCCCAGCATTTT.

Only a few counts were recorded for this clone. The V gene is TRBV5-4, the J gene TRBJ1-4, with 9 nucleotides matching TRBD1. Germline V gene data show CDR1 as SGHNT and CDR2 as YYREEE (reference sequence). V dropped 0 bases and J dropped 3; count of bases not matched to a gene: 9. The CDR3 loop spans 18 amino acids. The CDR3 DNA reads TGTGCCAGCAGCTTGGATTGGCTACAGGGGGCTGCTAATGAAAAACTGTTTTTT. Its protein product is CASSLDWLQGAANEKLFF.

The genes are TRBV7-9 and TRBJ1-2; weak D call: TRBD1 (6 bases). The V gene lost 3 bases and the J gene lost 4 bases, with 9 bases spanning the gap. CDR1 is SEHNR, CDR2 FQNEAQ, per germline (reference sequence). The CDR3 loop spans 13 amino acids. CDR3 DNA sequence: TGTGCCAGCAGCTTCAAGGACAGCTATGGCTACACCTTC. It yields the protein CASSFKDSYGYTF.

The sample holds a few counts of this clone. The chain combines TRBV27 with TRBJ2-7; D is unclear. CDR1 and CDR2 (germline): MNHEY, SMNVEV (reference sequence). Trimming removed 1 base at V and 2 bases at J, with 12 bases between. CDR3 length: 15 residues. As DNA, the CDR3 is TGTGCCAGCAGTTTATACACCCCGTTGGCCTACGAGCAGTACTTC. Residues: CASSLYTPLAYEQYF.

This clone was seen only once. J is TRBJ2-1 and V is TRBV28; D might be TRBD2 (6 bases). CDR3 length: 14 residues. Germline assignment: CDR1 MDHEN and CDR2 SYDVKM. V was cut by 5 bases and J by 3 bases, with 11 bases left in between. The CDR3 sequence is CASSRDLGYNEQFF. The CDR3 nucleotides are TGTGCCAGCAGTCGGGACTTGGGCTACAATGAGCAGTTCTTC.